This TCR beta chain was documented in a study of beta chain features in type 1 diabetes. Study-wide background: Patients looked much like healthy donors when it came to age, gender and cell yields.

To note about this clone: The target antigen is unknown.

There are 13 residues in the CDR3. Germline CDR1 is SGHRS and CDR2 is YFSETQ. Trimming took off 0 bases at V and 5 bases at J, with 5 bases between the two ends. Findings of the study overall: Researchers report that Type 1 diabetes patients had moderately but significantly shorter TCRB CDR3s across all four CD4+ subsets. Amplification by PCR could prefer shorter templates, with the same effect in patients and controls. Within the patient group, naive, central memory and Treg TCRB repertoires appeared more similar to each other than within healthy donors.

The sequenced template was cDNA made from the entire isolated RNA. Using immunoSEQ multiplex PCR, the repertoire was profiled, and TCRdb retains in-frame clones only, with some absent. The sample consists of about 620,000 clones, roughly a sixth of them appearing once. The sequenced material came from naive CD4+ T cells from blood. The chain couples TRBV5-1 to TRBJ2-2; D is undetermined. The receptor was isolated from a man younger than 35 in good health. Here the CDR3 reads CASSLAITGELFF. In DNA, the CDR3 is TGCGCCAGCAGCTTGGCAATTACCGGGGAGCTGTTTTTT.